Following are 10 T cell receptor beta chains from one sample sequenced in a study of blood T cells in healthy people across ages. Sample-barcoded 5' priming and a J-beta primer mix drove a second PCR of roughly 7 to 11 cycles. TCRdb used MiXCR to reprocess the 5' RACE reads, holding one entry per CDR3 protein. The sample has approximately 490,000 distinct CDR3 sequences, approximately 25% seen once. The data also belong to a second study, concerning T cells of mothers and their children.

The source material was blood. Receptors originate from a boy between 10 and 17 years old in good health.

This clonotype was seen at least ten times. V is TRBV7-2 and J is TRBJ2-5; a possible D gene is TRBD1 (5 bases). The CDR3 covers 15 residues. V was cut by 4 bases and J by 5 bases, with 17 bases left in between. Germline V gene lookup returns CDR1 SGHTA and CDR2 FQGNSA. The CDR3 is CASSSLGVPWETQYF. For the CDR3, the DNA is TGTGCCAGCAGCTCTTTAGGGGTGCCTTGGGAGACCCAGTACTTC.

In this sample, this clonotype turned up a few times. The chain carries TRBV15 and TRBJ1-5; 7 bases are a match to TRBD1. The ends lost 5 bases at V and 5 bases at J; junction bases unmatched: 9. Germline V lookup: CDR1 LNHNV, CDR2 YYDKDF (reference sequence). There are 15 residues in the CDR3. CDR3 loop: CATSARQGPDQPQHF. The CDR3 nucleotides read TGTGCCACCAGCGCTCGACAGGGTCCGGATCAGCCCCAGCATTTT.

The chain joins TRBV19 to TRBJ1-2; D ambiguous. The CDR3 length is 14 residues. The V end was cut by 3 bases, the J end by 4 bases, with 12 bases between. The germline CDR1 and CDR2 sequences are LNHDA and SQIVND (reference sequence). Here the CDR3 reads CASSITGGRYGYTF. The CDR3, as DNA: TGTGCCAGTAGTATTACCGGCGGCCGCTATGGCTACACCTTC.

This clonotype was detected a few times. V and J are TRBV2 and TRBJ2-5; D may be TRBD2 (5 bases). Germline V gene lookup returns CDR1 SNHLY and CDR2 FYNNEI. Trimming cost V 6 bases and J 5 bases, with 13 bases left between them. This CDR3 is built from 13 residues. CDR3 bases: TGTGCCAGCAGAAGAGAGGGCTCGGAGACCCAGTACTTC. It translates to CASRREGSETQYF.

This clonotype was observed many times. The rearrangement links TRBV27 to TRBJ1-4; D is unresolved. Germline CDR1 reads MNHEY; CDR2 reads SMNVEV (reference sequence). The CDR3 is 17 amino acids. V shed 0 bases and J shed 0 bases, with 11 bases lying between them. The CDR3 DNA sequence: TGTGCCAGCAGTTTATCAGGTCGGCGAGCAACTAATGAAAAACTGTTTTTT. Translating gives CASSLSGRRATNEKLFF.

V usage is TRBV4-1 and J usage is TRBJ2-1; TRBD2 aligns across 13 bases. Gene TRBJ2-5 matches the end of the DNA better, so the J call may be wrong. The germline gives CDR1 MGHRA, CDR2 YSYEKL. The CDR3 runs 17 residues. CDR3 amino acids: CASSQPTSGRAQETQYF. CDR3 DNA sequence: TGCGCCAGCAGCCAACCTACTAGCGGGAGGGCCCAAGAGACCCAGTACTTC.

The chain is built from TRBV14 and TRBJ1-1, with D unresolved. V was cut by 0 bases and J by 7 bases, with 9 bases left in between. The CDR3 has 13 amino acids. Per germline, CDR1 SGHDN and CDR2 FVKESK. The CDR3 loop reads CASSQDSGIEAFF. The CDR3, as DNA: TGTGCCAGCAGCCAAGATTCGGGAATTGAAGCTTTCTTT. The entire variable domain, with the rest obtained from reference TRBV14 and TRBJ1-1, is as follows: EAGVTQFPSHSVIEKGQTVTLRCDPISGHDNLYWYRRVMGKEIKFLLHFVKESKQDESGMPNNRFLAERTGGTYSTLKVQPAELEDSGVYFCASSQDSGIEAFFGQGTRLTVV.

The V call is TRBV29-1, the J call TRBJ2-1; 8 bases agree with TRBD2. The V and J ends lost 4 bases and 6 bases, in that order; junction bases with no gene match: 8. Germline V gene data show CDR1 as SQVTM and CDR2 as ANQGSEA. This CDR3 is built from 14 residues. The DNA for the CDR3 is TGCAGCGTTGGGGCTAGCGGGCCAGCCAATGAGCAGTTCTTC. Translating gives CSVGASGPANEQFF.

This clonotype was seen only a few times. Written as DNA, the CDR3 is TGTGCCAGCAGCAGGAGCGGGGGGGCCCACACCGGGGAGCTGTTTTTT. Protein sequence: CASSRSGGAHTGELFF. V usage is TRBV7-9 and J usage is TRBJ2-2, with 10 bases lining up with TRBD2. The CDR3 extends over 16 amino acids. V was clipped by 5 bases and J by 3 bases; unmatched bases: 6. Germline CDR1 is SEHNR and CDR2 is FQNEAQ (reference sequence).

The chain has TRBV24-1 and TRBJ2-3, with 10 bases aligning to TRBD2. V trimming: 3 bases; J trimming: 2 bases; junction bases outside the gene matches: 4. The CDR3 has 16 amino acids. The germline V gene encodes CDR1 KGHDR and CDR2 SFDVKD. The CDR3: CATSDASGGFTDTQYF. The CDR3 DNA is TGTGCCACCAGTGATGCTAGCGGGGGTTTCACAGATACGCAGTATTTT.